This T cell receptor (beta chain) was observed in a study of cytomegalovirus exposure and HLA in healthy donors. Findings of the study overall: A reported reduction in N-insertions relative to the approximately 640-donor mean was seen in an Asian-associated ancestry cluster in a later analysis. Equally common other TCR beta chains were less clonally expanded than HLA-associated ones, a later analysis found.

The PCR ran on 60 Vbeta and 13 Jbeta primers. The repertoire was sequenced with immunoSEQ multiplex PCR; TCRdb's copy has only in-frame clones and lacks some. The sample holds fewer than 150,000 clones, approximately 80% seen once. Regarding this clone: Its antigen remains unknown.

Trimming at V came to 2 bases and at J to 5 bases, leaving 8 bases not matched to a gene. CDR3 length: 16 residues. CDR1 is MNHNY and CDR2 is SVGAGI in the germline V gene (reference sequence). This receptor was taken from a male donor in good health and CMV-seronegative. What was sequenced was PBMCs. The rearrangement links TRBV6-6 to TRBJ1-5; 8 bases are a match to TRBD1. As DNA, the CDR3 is TGTGCCAGCAGTTACCCCCGACAGGGGCGCGATCAGCCCCAGCATTTT. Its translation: CASSYPRQGRDQPQHF.